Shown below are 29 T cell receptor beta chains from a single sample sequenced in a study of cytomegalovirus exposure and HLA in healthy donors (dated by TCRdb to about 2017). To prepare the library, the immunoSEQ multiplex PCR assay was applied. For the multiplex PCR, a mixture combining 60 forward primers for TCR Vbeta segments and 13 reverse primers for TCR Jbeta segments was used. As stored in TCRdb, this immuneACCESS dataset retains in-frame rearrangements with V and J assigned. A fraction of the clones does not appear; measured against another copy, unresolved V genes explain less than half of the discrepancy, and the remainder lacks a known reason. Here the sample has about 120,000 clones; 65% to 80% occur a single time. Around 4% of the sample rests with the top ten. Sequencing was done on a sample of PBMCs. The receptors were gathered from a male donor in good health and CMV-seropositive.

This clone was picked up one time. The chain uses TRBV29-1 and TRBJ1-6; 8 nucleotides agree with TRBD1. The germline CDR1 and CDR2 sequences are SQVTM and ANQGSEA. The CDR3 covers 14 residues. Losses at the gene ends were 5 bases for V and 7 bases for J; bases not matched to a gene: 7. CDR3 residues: CSVSFGQGNSPLHF. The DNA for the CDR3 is TGCAGCGTTTCCTTCGGACAGGGAAATTCACCCCTCCACTTT.

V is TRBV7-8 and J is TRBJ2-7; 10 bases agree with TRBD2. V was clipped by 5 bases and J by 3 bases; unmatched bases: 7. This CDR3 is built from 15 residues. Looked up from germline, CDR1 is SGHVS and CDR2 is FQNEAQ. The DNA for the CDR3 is TGTGCCAGCAGCCAGACTAGCGGGCTTGGCTACGAGCAGTACTTC. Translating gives CASSQTSGLGYEQYF.

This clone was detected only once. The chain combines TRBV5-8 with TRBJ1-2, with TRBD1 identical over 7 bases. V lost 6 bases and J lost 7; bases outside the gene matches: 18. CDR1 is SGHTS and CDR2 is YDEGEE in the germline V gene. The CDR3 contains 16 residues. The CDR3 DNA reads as TGTGCCAGCACCTTCGGGACAGTCCTTTTTGCGCGTGGCTACACCTTC. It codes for CASTFGTVLFARGYTF.

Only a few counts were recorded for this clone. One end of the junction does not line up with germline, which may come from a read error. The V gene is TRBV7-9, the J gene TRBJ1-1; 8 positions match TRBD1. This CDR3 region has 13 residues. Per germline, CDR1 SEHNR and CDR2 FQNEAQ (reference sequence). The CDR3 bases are TGTGCCAGCAGCCGGACAGGGAACTCTGAAGCTTTCTTT. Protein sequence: CASSRTGNSEAFF.

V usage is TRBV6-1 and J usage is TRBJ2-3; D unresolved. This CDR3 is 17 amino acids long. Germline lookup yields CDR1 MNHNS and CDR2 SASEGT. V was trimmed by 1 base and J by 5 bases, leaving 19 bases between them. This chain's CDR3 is CASSEGPGSFVRDTQYF. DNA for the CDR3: TGTGCCAGCAGTGAAGGGCCAGGATCTTTTGTAAGAGATACGCAGTATTTT.

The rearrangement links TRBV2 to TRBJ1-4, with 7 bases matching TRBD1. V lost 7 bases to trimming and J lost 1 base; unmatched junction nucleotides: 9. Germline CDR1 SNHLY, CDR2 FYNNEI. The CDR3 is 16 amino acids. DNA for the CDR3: TGTGCCAGCAACAGGGGTTCGGTCCTAACTAATGAAAAACTGTTTTTT. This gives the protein CASNRGSVLTNEKLFF.

In DNA, the CDR3 is TGTGCCAGCAGCTTCGCCGGTACCTATGGCTACACCTTC. The encoded protein is CASSFAGTYGYTF. This chain connects TRBV7-2 to TRBJ1-2, with unresolved D. The length of the CDR3 is 13 residues. In germline, CDR1 is SGHTA, CDR2 FQGNSA. The V end lost 3 bases, the J end lost 4 bases, and 9 bases lay between the germline ends. The full variable domain, completed using reference TRBV7-2 and TRBJ1-2, is GAGVSQSPSNKVTEKGKDVELRCDPISGHTALYWYRQSLGQGLEFLIYFQGNSAPDKSGLPSDRFSAERTGGSVSTLTIQRTQQEDSAVYLCASSFAGTYGYTFGSGTRLTVV.

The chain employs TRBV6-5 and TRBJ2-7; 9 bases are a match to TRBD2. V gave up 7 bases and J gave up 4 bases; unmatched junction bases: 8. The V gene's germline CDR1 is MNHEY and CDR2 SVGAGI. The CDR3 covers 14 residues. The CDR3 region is CASTGRGGSYEQYF. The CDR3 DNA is TGTGCCAGCACCGGGCGGGGGGGGTCTTACGAGCAGTACTTC.

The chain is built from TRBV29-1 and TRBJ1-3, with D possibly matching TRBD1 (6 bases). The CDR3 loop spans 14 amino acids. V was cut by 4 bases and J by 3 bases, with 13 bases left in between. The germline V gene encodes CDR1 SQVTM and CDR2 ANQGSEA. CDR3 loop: CSVVQGRGGNTIYF. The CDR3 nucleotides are TGCAGCGTTGTCCAGGGGAGAGGTGGAAACACCATATATTTT.

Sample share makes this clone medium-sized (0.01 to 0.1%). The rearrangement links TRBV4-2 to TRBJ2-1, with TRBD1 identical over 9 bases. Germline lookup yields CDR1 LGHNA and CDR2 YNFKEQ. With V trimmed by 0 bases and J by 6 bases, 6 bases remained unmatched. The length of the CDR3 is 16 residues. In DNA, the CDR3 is TGTGCCAGCAGCCAAGACCCTGGGACAGGGTTCAATGAGCAGTTCTTC. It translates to CASSQDPGTGFNEQFF.

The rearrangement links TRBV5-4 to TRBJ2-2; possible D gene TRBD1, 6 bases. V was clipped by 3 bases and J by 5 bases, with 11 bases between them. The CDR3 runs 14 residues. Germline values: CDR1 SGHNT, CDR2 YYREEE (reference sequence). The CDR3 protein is CASSSSGVTGELFF. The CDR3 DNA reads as TGTGCCAGCAGCTCCTCAGGGGTTACCGGGGAGCTGTTTTTT.

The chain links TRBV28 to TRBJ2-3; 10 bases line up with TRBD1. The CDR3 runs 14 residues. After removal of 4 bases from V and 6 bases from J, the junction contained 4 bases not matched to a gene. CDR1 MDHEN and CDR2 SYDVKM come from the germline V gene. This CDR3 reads CASSSTGGGDTQYF. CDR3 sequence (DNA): TGTGCCAGCAGTTCGACAGGGGGCGGGGATACGCAGTATTTT.

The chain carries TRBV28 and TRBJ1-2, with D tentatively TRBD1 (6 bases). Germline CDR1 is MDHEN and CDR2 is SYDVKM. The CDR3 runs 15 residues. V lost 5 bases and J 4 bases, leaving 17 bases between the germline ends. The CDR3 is CASSPPGTLFYGYTF. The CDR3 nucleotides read TGTGCCAGCAGTCCTCCCGGGACACTGTTCTATGGCTACACCTTC.

Here the CDR3 DNA reads TGTGCCAGTAGGGGCACAACCTACGAGCAGTACTTC. Protein product: CASRGTTYEQYF. The chain has TRBV19 and TRBJ2-7, with unresolved D. The CDR3 totals 12 residues. Germline V gene sequence: CDR1 LNHDA, CDR2 SQIVND (reference sequence). V shed 6 bases and J shed 2 bases, with 8 bases lying between them.

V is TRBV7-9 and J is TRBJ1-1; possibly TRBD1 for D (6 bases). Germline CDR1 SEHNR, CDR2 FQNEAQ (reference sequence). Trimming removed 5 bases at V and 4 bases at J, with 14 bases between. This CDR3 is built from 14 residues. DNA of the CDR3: TGTGCCAGCAGCGGGGGGAGGGGGAGCACTGAAGCTTTCTTT. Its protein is CASSGGRGSTEAFF.

The CDR3 DNA reads TGTGCCAGCAGACCGACCCTGGACAGGGCGTATGAGCAGTTCTTC. It codes for CASRPTLDRAYEQFF. The gene calls are TRBV28 and TRBJ2-1, with 8 bases identical to TRBD1. V was clipped by 6 bases and J by 8 bases; unmatched bases: 12. Germline V gene lookup returns CDR1 MDHEN and CDR2 SYDVKM. There are 15 residues in the CDR3.

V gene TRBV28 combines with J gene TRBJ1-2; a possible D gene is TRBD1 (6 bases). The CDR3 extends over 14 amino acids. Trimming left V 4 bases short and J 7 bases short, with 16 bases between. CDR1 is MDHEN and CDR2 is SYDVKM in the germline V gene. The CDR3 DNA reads TGTGCCAGCAGTTCGTCGGGGGGGGGCTCTGGCTACACCTTC. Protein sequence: CASSSSGGGSGYTF.

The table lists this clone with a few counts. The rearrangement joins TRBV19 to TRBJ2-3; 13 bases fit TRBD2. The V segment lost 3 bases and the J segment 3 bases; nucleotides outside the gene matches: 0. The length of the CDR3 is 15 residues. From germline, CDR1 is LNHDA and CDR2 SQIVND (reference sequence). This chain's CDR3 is CASSMGLAGTDTQYF. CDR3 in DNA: TGTGCCAGTAGTATGGGACTAGCGGGAACAGATACGCAGTATTTT.

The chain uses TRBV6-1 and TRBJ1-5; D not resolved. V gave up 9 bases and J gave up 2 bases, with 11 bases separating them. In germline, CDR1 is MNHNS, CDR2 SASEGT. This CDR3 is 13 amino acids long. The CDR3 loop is CASMRTGNQPQHF. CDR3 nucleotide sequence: TGTGCCAGTATGAGAACGGGCAATCAGCCCCAGCATTTT.

The CDR3 nucleotides are TGTGCCAGTAGTATAGTAAAGCGGGGGGGCAATGAGCAGTTCTTC. Its translation: CASSIVKRGGNEQFF. V gene TRBV19 combines with J gene TRBJ2-1, with 10 bases aligning to TRBD2. The CDR3 length is 15 residues. Trimming cost V 1 base and J 6 bases; bases outside gene matches: 3. The germline V gene has CDR1 LNHDA and CDR2 SQIVND (reference sequence).

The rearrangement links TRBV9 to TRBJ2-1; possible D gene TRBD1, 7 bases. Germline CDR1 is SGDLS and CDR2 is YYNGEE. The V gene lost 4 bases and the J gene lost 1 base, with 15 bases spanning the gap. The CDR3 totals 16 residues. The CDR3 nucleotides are TGTGCCAGCAGCCTCATCAGGGGGGAATCCTACAATGAGCAGTTCTTC. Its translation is CASSLIRGESYNEQFF.

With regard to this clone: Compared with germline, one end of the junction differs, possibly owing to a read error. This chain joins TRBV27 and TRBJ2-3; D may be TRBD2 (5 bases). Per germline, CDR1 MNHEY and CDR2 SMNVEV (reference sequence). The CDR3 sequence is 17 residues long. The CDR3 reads CAGSLTHRRVNTDTQYF. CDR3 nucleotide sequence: TGTGCCGGCAGTTTAACCCATCGGCGGGTCAACACAGATACGCAGTATTTT.

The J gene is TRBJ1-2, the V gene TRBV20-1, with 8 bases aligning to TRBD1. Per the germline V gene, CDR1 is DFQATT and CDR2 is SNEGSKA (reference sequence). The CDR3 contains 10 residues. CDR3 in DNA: TGCAGGACAGGGGTCAGTGGCTACACCTTC. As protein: CRTGVSGYTF.

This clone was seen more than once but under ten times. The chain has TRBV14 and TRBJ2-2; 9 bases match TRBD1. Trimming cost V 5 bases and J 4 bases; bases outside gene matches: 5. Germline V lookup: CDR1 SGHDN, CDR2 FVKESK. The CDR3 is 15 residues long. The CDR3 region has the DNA TGTGCCAGCAGCTTTGGACAGGGGAGCACCGGGGAGCTGTTTTTT. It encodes CASSFGQGSTGELFF.

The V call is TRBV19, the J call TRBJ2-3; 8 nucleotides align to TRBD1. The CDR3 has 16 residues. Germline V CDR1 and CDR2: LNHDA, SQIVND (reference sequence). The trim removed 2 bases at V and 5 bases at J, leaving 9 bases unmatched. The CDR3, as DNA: TGTGCCAGTAGTATACTGGGGCAGGGGGCTGTAGATACGCAGTATTTT. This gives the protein CASSILGQGAVDTQYF.

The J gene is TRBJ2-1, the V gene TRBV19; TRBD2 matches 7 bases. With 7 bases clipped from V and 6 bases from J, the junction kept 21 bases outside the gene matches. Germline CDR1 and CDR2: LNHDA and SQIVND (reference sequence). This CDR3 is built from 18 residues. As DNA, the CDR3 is TGTGCCAGTACTGGCTGGTCGTGGGGAAGCGGGAAGGCCAATGAGCAGTTCTTC. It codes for CASTGWSWGSGKANEQFF.

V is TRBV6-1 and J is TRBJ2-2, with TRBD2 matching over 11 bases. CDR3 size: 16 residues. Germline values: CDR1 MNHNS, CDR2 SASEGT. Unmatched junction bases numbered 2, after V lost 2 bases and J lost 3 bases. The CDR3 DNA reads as TGTGCCAGCAGTGAATTAGCGGGAGGGTACACCGGGGAGCTGTTTTTT. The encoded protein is CASSELAGGYTGELFF.

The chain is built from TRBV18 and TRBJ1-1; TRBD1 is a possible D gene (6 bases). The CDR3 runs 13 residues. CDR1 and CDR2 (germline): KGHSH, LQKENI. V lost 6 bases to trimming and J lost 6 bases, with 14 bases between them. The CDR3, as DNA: TGTGCCAGCTCGCGAACAGGGTCCCCTGAAGCTTTCTTT. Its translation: CASSRTGSPEAFF.

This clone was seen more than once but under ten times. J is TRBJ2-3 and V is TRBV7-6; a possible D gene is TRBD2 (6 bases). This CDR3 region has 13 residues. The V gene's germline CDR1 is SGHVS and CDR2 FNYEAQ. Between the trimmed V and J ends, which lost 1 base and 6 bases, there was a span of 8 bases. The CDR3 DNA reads TGTGCCAGCAGCTTAGGACGGGGGGATACGCAGTATTTT. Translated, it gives CASSLGRGDTQYF.